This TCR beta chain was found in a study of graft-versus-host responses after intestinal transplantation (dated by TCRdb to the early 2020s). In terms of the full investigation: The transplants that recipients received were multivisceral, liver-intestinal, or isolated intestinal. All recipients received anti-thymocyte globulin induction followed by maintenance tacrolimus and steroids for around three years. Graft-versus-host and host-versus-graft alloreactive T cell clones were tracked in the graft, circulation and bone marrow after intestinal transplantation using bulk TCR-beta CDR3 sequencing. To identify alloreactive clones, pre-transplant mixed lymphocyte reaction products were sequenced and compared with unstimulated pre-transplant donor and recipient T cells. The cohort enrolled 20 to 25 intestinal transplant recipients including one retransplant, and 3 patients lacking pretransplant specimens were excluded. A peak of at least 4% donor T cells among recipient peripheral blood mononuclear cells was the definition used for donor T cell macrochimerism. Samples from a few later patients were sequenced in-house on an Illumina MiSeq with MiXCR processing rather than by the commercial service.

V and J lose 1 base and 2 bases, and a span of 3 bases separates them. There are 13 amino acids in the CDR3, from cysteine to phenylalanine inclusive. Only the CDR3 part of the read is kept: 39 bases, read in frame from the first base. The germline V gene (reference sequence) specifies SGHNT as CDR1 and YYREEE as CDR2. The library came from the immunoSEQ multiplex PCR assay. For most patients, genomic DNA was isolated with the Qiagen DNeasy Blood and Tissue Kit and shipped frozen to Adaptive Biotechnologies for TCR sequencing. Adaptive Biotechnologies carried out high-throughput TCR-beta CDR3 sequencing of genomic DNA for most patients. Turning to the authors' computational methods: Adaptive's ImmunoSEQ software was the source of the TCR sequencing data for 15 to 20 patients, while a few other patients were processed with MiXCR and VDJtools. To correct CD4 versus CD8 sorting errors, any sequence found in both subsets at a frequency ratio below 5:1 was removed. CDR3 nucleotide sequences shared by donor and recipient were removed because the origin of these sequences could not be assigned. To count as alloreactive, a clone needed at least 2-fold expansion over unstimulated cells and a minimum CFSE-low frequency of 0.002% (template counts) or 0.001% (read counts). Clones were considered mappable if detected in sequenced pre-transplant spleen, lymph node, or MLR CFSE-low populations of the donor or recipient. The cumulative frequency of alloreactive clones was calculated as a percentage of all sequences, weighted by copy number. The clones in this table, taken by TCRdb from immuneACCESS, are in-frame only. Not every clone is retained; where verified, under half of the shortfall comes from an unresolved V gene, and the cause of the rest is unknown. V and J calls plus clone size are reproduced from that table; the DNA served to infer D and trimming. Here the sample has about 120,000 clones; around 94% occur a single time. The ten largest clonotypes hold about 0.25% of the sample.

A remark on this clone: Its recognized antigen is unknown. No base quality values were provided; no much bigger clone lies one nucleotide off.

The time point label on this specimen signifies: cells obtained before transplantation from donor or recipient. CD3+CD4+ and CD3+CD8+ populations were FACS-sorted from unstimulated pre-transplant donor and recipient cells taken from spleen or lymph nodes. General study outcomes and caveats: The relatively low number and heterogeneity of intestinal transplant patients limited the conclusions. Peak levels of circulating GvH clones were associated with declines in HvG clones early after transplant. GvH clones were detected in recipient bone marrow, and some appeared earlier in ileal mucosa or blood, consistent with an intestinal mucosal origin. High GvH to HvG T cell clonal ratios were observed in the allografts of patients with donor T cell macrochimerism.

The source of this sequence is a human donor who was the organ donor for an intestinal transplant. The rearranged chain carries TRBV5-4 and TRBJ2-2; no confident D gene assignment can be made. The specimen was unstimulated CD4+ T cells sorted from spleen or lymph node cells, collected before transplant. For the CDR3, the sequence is CASSLTNTGELFF. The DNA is TGTGCCAGCAGCTTGACTAACACCGGGGAGCTGTTTTTT.